Each of the 3 T cell receptor beta chains below was sequenced from the same sample in a study of vaccination and CD4 T cells after COVID-19. Regarding time point: late sampling 161 to 241 days after vaccination in three convalescent patients. TCRdb passed the PCR reads through MiXCR, listing each CDR3 protein once. There are around 31,000 distinct CDR3 sequences in the sample; more than 40% occur only once, and about 6% lies in the top ten. The sample was CD4+ T cells from blood, taken about 7 months after SARS-CoV-2 vaccination. The receptors here all came from a human donor who had recovered from COVID-19.

The chain couples TRBV19 to TRBJ2-3, with D unclear. The CDR3 loop spans 16 amino acids. Germline CDR1 LNHDA, CDR2 SQIVND (reference sequence). The V end lost 5 bases, the J end lost 2 bases, and 17 bases lay between the germline ends. Here the CDR3 DNA reads TGTGCCAGTAGTTTGCCTTGGATGAGCCCCACAGATACGCAGTATTTT. Translated: CASSLPWMSPTDTQYF.

CDR3 DNA: TGTGCCAGCACGGAGGTGGTGGGTACCGGGGAGCTGTTTTTT. It translates to CASTEVVGTGELFF. J is TRBJ2-2 and V is TRBV7-8; tentatively, D is TRBD2 (5 bases). The CDR3 length is 14 residues. V lost 7 bases, J lost 5 bases, and 14 bases lay in between. The germline V gene has CDR1 SGHVS and CDR2 FQNEAQ.

The chain carries TRBV4-2 and TRBJ2-3; 11 positions agree with TRBD1. The CDR3 runs to 15 residues. V lost 1 base to trimming and J lost 4 bases; unmatched junction nucleotides: 1. The germline V gene has CDR1 LGHNA and CDR2 YNFKEQ. CDR3 amino acids: CASSQGTGGADTQYF. The CDR3 nucleotides read TGTGCCAGCAGCCAAGGGACAGGGGGCGCAGATACGCAGTATTTT.